This T cell receptor beta chain was sequenced for a study of shared clonotypes between healthy human individuals. General observations from the study: Naive subsets, compared against memory subsets, generally had larger estimated richness values. A few donors shared approximately 5% of their naive CD4 clonotypes.

Some 30,000 T cell genomes (around 0.2 ug DNA) went into each sorted-subset replicate. The table came from immunoSEQ multiplex PCR; TCRdb's copy has only in-frame clones and leaves some out. The sample has approximately 1,000,000 clones, around three quarters seen once. The CDR3 is 15 amino acids. In germline, CDR1 is SGHRS, CDR2 YFSETQ. Trimming cost V 0 bases and J 4 bases, with 13 bases left between them. On this clone: Its antigen remains unknown.

The sequence was obtained from a man aged 18 to 35 in good health. Some clones in this sample may be carry-over from other donors' samples. Specimen: memory CD4+ T cells from PBMCs. Regarding subset: CD45RA-negative fraction. The genes are TRBV5-1 and TRBJ1-1, with D possibly matching TRBD1 (6 bases). The CDR3 region has the DNA TGCGCCAGCAGCTTGGTCGGACAGATAGGCACTGAAGCTTTCTTT. Translated: CASSLVGQIGTEAFF.